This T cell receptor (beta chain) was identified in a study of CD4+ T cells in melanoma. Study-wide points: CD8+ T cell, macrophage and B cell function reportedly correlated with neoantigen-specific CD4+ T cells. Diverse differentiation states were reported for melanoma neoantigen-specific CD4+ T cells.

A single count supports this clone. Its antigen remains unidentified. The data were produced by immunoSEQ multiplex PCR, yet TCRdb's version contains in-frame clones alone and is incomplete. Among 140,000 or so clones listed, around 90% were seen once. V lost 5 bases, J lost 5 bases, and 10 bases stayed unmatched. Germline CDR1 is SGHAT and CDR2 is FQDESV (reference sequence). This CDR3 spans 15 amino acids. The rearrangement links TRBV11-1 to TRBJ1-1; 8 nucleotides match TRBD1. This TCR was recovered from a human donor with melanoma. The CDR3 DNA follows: TGTGCCAGCAGCCCTGGATCAGGGGGCCGTACTGAAGCTTTCTTT. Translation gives CASSPGSGGRTEAFF.